The clone carrying this T cell receptor beta chain has a handful of counts. Its antigen is still unknown. The record originates from a study of human T cells and chemical hapten exposure. The germline V gene has CDR1 SGHTA and CDR2 FQGNSA. The CDR3 has 18 amino acids. V was pared by 3 bases and J by 8 bases, with 10 bases of the junction left unmatched. Time point in this sample: patch test 1, 2 weeks after DPC sensitization. Regarding treatment: therapeutic diphenylcyclopropenone sensitization with weekly scalp DPC. Study-wide results and caveats: Among TCRs, those above 1 in 1000 frequency were unaffected by DPC sensitization. Alopecia affected the donors, so their immune response may differ from healthy people's.

TCRdb reanalysed the RACE reads using MiXCR and keeps one entry per CDR3 protein. This table has about 80,000 distinct CDR3 sequences, under 13% appearing once. The V call is TRBV7-2, the J call TRBJ2-1, with 16 bases fitting TRBD2. The source was whole blood, collected in connection with sensitization to the hapten diphenylcyclopropenone (DPC). This clonotype was obtained from a woman between 50 and 59 years old with alopecia areata. Some clones in this sample may be carry-over from other donors' samples. CDR3 sequence reads: CASSFIGTSGRAIDEQFF. The CDR3 DNA follows: TGTGCCAGCAGCTTTATTGGGACTAGCGGGAGGGCCATTGATGAGCAGTTCTTC. The variable domain in full, with the rest retrieved from reference TRBV7-2 and TRBJ2-1, is GAGVSQSPSNKVTEKGKDVELRCDPISGHTALYWYRQSLGQGLEFLIYFQGNSAPDKSGLPSDRFSAERTGGSVSTLTIQRTQQEDSAVYLCASSFIGTSGRAIDEQFFGPGTRLTVL.